This T cell receptor beta chain was obtained from a study of cytotoxic CD8 clonotypes in ibrutinib-treated CLL. Study information: Following treatment for a median about 12 months, range 6 to 36, response samples were then taken.

Depths of 1 in 200,000 to 1 in 1 million T cells were the sequencing target. Sequencing used immunoSEQ multiplex PCR; TCRdb keeps in-frame clones, though not all of them. This table holds 50,000 or so clones, less than 85% found once. The germline CDR1 and CDR2 sequences are KGHSH and LQKENI. V lost 0 bases and J 0 bases, leaving 8 bases between the germline ends. This CDR3 spans 15 amino acids. The sequence derives from a human donor with chronic lymphocytic leukemia. The chain employs TRBV18 and TRBJ1-1; no clear D. The starting material was PBMCs, obtained after 24 months of ibrutinib treatment. This CDR3 is CASSPPASMNTEAFF. The CDR3 nucleotides are TGTGCCAGCTCACCACCGGCAAGCATGAACACTGAAGCTTTCTTT.